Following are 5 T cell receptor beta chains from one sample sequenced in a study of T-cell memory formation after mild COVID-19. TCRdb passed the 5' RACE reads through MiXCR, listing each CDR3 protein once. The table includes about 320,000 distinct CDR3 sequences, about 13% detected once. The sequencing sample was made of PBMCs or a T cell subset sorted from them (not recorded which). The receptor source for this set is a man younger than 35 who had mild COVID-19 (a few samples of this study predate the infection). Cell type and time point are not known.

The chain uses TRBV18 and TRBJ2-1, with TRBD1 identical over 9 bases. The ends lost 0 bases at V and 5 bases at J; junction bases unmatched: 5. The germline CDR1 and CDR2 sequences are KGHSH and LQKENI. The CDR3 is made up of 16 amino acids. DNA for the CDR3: TGTGCCAGCTCACCACCCACAGGGGGCGGCCACAATGAGCAGTTCTTC. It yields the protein CASSPPTGGGHNEQFF.

CDR3 loop: CASSWPRDRGRNEQFF. The CDR3 DNA sequence: TGCGCCAGCAGCTGGCCCCGGGACAGGGGGCGGAATGAGCAGTTCTTC. J is TRBJ2-1 and V is TRBV5-1; TRBD1 matches 12 bases. The germline gives CDR1 SGHRS, CDR2 YFSETQ. This CDR3 has 16 amino acids. J was trimmed by 7 bases and V by 3 bases; bases with no gene match: 8.

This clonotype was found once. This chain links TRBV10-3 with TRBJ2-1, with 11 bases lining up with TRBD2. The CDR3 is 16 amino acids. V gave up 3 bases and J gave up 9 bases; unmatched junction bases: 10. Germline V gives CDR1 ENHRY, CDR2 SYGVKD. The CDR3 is CAISETHSGGAPEQFF. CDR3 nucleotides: TGTGCCATCAGTGAAACTCATAGCGGGGGGGCCCCTGAGCAGTTCTTC.

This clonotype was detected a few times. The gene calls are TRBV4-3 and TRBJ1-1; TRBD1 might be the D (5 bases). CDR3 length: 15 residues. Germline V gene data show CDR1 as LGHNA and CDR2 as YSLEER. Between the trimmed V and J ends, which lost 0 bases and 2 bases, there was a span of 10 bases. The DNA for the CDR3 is TGCGCCAGCAGCCAAGAAGCGGGGCTTAACACTGAAGCTTTCTTT. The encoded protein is CASSQEAGLNTEAFF.

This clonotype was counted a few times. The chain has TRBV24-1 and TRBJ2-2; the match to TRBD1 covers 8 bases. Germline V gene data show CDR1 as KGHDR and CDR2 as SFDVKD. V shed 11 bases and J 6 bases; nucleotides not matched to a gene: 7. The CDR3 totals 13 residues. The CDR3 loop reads CAISDRVAGELFF. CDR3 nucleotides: TGTGCCATTTCGGACAGGGTGGCCGGGGAGCTGTTTTTT.